This section outlines one TCR beta chain sequence together with its context. Its antigen is as yet unknown. Trimming shortened V by 6 bases and J by 6 bases, and 20 bases separated the two germline ends. Germline lookup yields CDR1 MNHEY and CDR2 SVGAGI. The CDR3 runs 15 residues. The source of the sample is a study of T cell responses to AZD1222 COVID-19 vaccine. Study observations and caveats: Of the AZD1222 recipients, only five to seven were seropositive at baseline. The donors showed a predominance of white British ancestry and of females, with possible underestimation of clonal diversity. Vaccination with two AZD1222 doses was followed by a rise in Spike-specific TCR breadth and depth. After the peak T cell response, and only then, were repertoires sampled.

TCRdb keeps only in-frame clones here, not all; method: immunoSEQ multiplex PCR. Of about 90,000 clones listed, 90% to 95% are singletons. The rearrangement links TRBV6-5 to TRBJ1-1; D perhaps matches TRBD1 (6 bases). This specimen consisted of peripheral blood, obtained on day 0 of MenACWY control vaccination. The sequence came from an adult in good health. CDR3 amino acids: CASRRRVDSGAEAFF. CDR3 DNA: TGTGCCAGCAGACGCCGGGTGGACAGCGGGGCTGAAGCTTTCTTT.